Listed below are T cell receptor beta chains from one sample, sequenced in a study of blood T cell repertoires in COVID-19. Data came from immunoSEQ multiplex PCR; TCRdb stores just in-frame clones and leaves some out. Seen here are roughly 120,000 clones, 75% to 85% observed once, and the top ten hold more than 15%. The sample was peripheral blood. The receptors originated from a woman between 55 and 75 years old with acute or convalescent COVID-19. The conserved cysteine and the conserved F or W are not part of the CDR3 here. Clone size is not always given. Where it is, it says once, few, many or a class for expanded clones.

j_call	v_call	cdr3_length	clone_size	cdr3_aa
TRBJ1-2	TRBV24-1	12	once	ATRESTGRGGYT
TRBJ1-2	TRBV12-5	9	once	ASGYDRGYT
TRBJ2-3	TRBV20-1	10	.	SASVGLHTQY
TRBJ1-6	TRBV30	13	.	AWSGTGGANSPLH
TRBJ2-1	TRBV6-1	9	.	ASSYPDEQF
TRBJ1-2	TRBV24-1	11	.	ATSEGGRQFYT
TRBJ1-2	TRBV11-1	13	.	ASSHPGQGGGGYT
TRBJ1-6	TRBV5-1	12	once	ASSPIDRASPLH
TRBJ2-2	TRBV19	13	.	ASSIVQEGTGELF
TRBJ1-1	TRBV11-2	13	.	ASSSRPRGNTEAF
TRBJ2-5	TRBV11-1	14	.	ASSFSTGHTQETQY
TRBJ1-6	TRBV19	12	many	ASSIGTNNSPLH
TRBJ2-5	TRBV19	12	.	ASSRQEPQETQY
TRBJ1-1	TRBV2	12	.	ASSSQGRVTEAF
TRBJ2-3	TRBV30	15	.	AWRKPWGVGNTDTQY
TRBJ1-5	TRBV7-6	11	.	ASSSQGNQPQH
TRBJ1-2	TRBV7-2	12	.	ASTSTGGIYGYT
TRBJ2-5	TRBV4-1	13	.	ASSQIAAGGETQY
TRBJ2-5	TRBV5-6	13	.	ASSTLDRSQETQY
TRBJ2-7	TRBV7-2	14	.	ASSQDRATIAYEQY
TRBJ1-2	TRBV25-1	10	.	ASSDGDYGYT
TRBJ1-3	TRBV5-1	13	.	ASSLAGDFRNTIY
TRBJ2-6	TRBV18	15	.	ASSPDRGSSGANVLT
TRBJ2-7	TRBV5-6	13	.	ASSLEQGAIYEQY